This TCR beta chain emerged from a study of CD8 T cells in ankylosing spondylitis. Regarding the study as a whole: Characteristic of ankylosing spondylitis blood, it appeared, was a TCR beta motif comprising about eight highly homologous variants.

Quantitative 5'-RACE was performed with molecular barcodes, and it yielded the TCR beta libraries. TCRdb redid the calling of the 5' RACE reads with MiXCR, one entry per CDR3 protein. The sample lists 250,000 to 400,000 distinct CDR3 sequences; roughly 10% were seen once. This clonotype was seen repeatedly, ten times or more. Its antigen is still unknown. The CDR3 is 12 amino acids. Deletions cut 5 bases from V and 5 bases from J, with 9 bases between. The chain employs TRBV12-3 or TRBV12-4 and TRBJ1-1; D gene unclear. This TCR came from a female donor with ankylosing spondylitis or in good health (not recorded which). Sequenced: blood, either unsorted or a sorted T cell fraction (not recorded which). The CDR3 region is CASSLDETEAFF. CDR3 sequence (DNA): TGTGCCAGCAGTCTAGACGAAACTGAAGCTTTCTTT.